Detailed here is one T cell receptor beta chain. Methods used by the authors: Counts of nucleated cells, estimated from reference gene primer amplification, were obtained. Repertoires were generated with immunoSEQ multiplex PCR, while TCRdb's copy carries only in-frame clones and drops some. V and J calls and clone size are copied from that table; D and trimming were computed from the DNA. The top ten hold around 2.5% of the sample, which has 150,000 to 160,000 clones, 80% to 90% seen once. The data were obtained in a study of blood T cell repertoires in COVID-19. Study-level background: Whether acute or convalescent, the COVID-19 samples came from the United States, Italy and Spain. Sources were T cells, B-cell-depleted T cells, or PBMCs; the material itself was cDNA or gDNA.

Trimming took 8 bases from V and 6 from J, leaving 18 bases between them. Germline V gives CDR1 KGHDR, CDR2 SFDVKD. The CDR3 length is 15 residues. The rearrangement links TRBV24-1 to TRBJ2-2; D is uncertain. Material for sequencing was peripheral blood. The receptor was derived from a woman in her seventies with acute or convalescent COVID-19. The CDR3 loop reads CATNSEPGRAGELFF. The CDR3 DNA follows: TGTGCCACCAACTCGGAGCCCGGCCGAGCCGGGGAGCTGTTTTTT.